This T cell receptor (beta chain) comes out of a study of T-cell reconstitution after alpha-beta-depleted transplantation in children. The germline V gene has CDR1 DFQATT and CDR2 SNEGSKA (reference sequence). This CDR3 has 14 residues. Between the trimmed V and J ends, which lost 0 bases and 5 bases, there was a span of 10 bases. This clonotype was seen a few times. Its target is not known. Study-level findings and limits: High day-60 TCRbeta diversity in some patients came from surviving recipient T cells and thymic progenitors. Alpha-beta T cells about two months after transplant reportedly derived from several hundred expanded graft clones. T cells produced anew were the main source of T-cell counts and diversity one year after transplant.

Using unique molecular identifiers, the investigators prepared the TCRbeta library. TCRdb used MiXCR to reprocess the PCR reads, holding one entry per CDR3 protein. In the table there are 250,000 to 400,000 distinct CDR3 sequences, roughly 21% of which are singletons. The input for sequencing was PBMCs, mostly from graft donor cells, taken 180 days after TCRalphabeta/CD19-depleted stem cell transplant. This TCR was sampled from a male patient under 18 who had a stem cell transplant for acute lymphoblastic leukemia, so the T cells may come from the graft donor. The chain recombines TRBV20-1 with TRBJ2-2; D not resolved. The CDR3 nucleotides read TGCAGTGCTAGAGATCTGGTACTAACCGGGGAGCTGTTTTTT. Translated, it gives CSARDLVLTGELFF.